A single sample gave rise to the 11 T cell receptor beta chains below, sequenced in a study of T cells in Graves' hyperthyroidism and ophthalmopathy. The investigators amplified TCR beta CDR3 regions from RNA transcripts. The primer set for the first-round RT-PCR of the TCR CDR3 was HTBI. TCRdb processed the multiplex PCR reads anew with MiXCR; each CDR3 protein has one entry. Seen here are hundreds of thousands of distinct CDR3 sequences, less than 15% observed once, and the top ten hold about 9.4%. The sequenced material came from blood. The source of these receptors is a woman aged 18-30 years with Graves' hyperthyroidism.

The chain recombines TRBV28 with TRBJ2-3; 10 bases fit TRBD2. V lost 5 bases and J lost 6; bases outside the gene matches: 14. The CDR3 sequence is 17 residues long. CDR1 and CDR2 from the germline V gene are MDHEN and SYDVKM. The CDR3: CASSSLGLAVESDTQYF. Written as DNA, the CDR3 is TGTGCCAGCAGTAGCCTCGGACTAGCGGTAGAGTCGGATACGCAGTATTTT. Based on the CDR3 plus reference TRBV28 and TRBJ2-3, the full variable domain is DVKVTQSSRYLVKRTGEKVFLECVQDMDHENMFWYRQDPGLGLRLIYFSYDVKMKEKGDIPEGYSVSREKKERFSLILESASTNQTSMYLCASSSLGLAVESDTQYFGPGTRLTVL.

This clonotype was counted many times. V usage is TRBV18 and J usage is TRBJ1-4, with D unclear. The germline V gene encodes CDR1 KGHSH and CDR2 LQKENI. There are 14 residues in the CDR3. The V gene lost 1 base and the J gene lost 5 bases, with 8 bases spanning the gap. CDR3 amino acids: CASSPRAGNEKLFF. The CDR3 DNA reads TGTGCCAGCTCACCACGGGCAGGAAATGAAAAACTGTTTTTT.

J is TRBJ2-7 and V is TRBV13; 9 nucleotides match TRBD1. The germline V gene encodes CDR1 PRHDT and CDR2 FYEKMQ (reference sequence). Trimming took 8 bases from V and 3 from J; bases not matched to a gene: 5. The CDR3 extends over 13 amino acids. The CDR3 loop reads CASARTGDYEQYF. The DNA of the CDR3 is TGTGCCAGCGCTAGGACAGGGGACTACGAGCAGTACTTC.

The chain uses TRBV20-1 and TRBJ2-1; D is perhaps TRBD1 (5 bases). V was shortened by 0 bases and J by 0 bases, with 12 bases between the two germline ends. The CDR3 covers 16 residues. Germline CDR1 and CDR2: DFQATT and SNEGSKA (reference sequence). The CDR3 spells CSARDQGPASYNEQFF. In DNA, the CDR3 is TGCAGTGCTAGAGACCAGGGCCCCGCCTCCTACAATGAGCAGTTCTTC.

In its sample, this clonotype was seen a few times. This sequence joins TRBV11-2 and TRBJ2-1; a weak D match, TRBD2 (5 bases). The CDR3 runs to 15 residues. V was clipped by 10 bases and J by 1 base, with 17 bases between them. CDR1 SGHAT and CDR2 FQNNGV come from the germline V gene. The CDR3 bases are TGTGCCACCACCCCCCTAGCTGGGTCCTACAATGAGCAGTTCTTC. It is translated as CATTPLAGSYNEQFF.

J is TRBJ2-1 and V is TRBV11-2; D gene unclear. The V and J ends lost 9 bases and 0 bases respectively, with 12 bases between them. The CDR3 spans 14 residues. The V gene's germline CDR1 is SGHAT and CDR2 FQNNGV. CDR3 amino acids: CASVHVSSYNEQFF. The DNA for the CDR3 is TGTGCCAGTGTACACGTGAGCTCCTACAATGAGCAGTTCTTC.

In this sample, this clonotype turned up many times. The V call is TRBV7-2, the J call TRBJ2-3; TRBD2 matches 10 bases. The CDR3 runs to 17 residues. Germline loops: CDR1 SGHTA, CDR2 FQGNSA. The ends lost 1 base at V and 0 bases at J; junction bases unmatched: 4. The CDR3 spells CASSLGGLALSTDTQYF. CDR3 in DNA: TGTGCCAGCAGCTTAGGGGGACTAGCGCTGAGCACAGATACGCAGTATTTT.

The gene calls are TRBV6-1 and TRBJ1-2, with D hard to call. This CDR3 is 13 amino acids long. V was shortened by 7 bases and J by 8 bases, with 17 bases between the two germline ends. In germline, CDR1 is MNHNS, CDR2 SASEGT. CDR3 coding DNA: TGTGCCAGCATGGTGCGTTCTAACGGGGGCTACACCTTC. It is translated as CASMVRSNGGYTF.

The J gene is TRBJ2-6, the V gene TRBV5-5; TRBD2 might be the D (6 bases). This CDR3 has 16 amino acids. V was cut by 1 base and J by 4 bases, with 12 bases left in between. CDR1 SGHKS and CDR2 YYEKEE come from the germline V gene (reference sequence). CDR3 region: CASSLYAGPGANVLTF. For the CDR3, the DNA is TGTGCCAGCAGCTTGTACGCGGGGCCCGGGGCCAACGTCCTGACTTTC. The full variable domain, in which reference TRBV5-5 and TRBJ2-6 provide the parts outside the CDR3, is DAGVTQSPTHLIKTRGQQVTLRCSPISGHKSVSWYQQVLGQGPQFIFQYYEKEERGRGNFPDRFSARQFPNYSSELNVNALLLGDSALYLCASSLYAGPGANVLTFGAGSRLTVL.

This clonotype has at least ten counts. This rearrangement joins TRBV7-2 to TRBJ2-7; 8 bases fit TRBD2. J gave up 0 bases and V 5 bases, and 3 bases lay outside the gene matches. Germline CDR1 SGHTA, CDR2 FQGNSA. This CDR3 region has 14 residues. The CDR3 here is CASSPLAGSYEQYF. In nucleotides, the CDR3 is TGTGCCAGCAGCCCTCTAGCGGGCTCCTACGAGCAGTACTTC.

This clonotype was found many times. V is TRBV30 and J is TRBJ1-1; D may be TRBD1 (6 bases). The V end was cut by 0 bases, the J end by 10 bases, with 21 bases between. The germline V gene encodes CDR1 GTSNPN and CDR2 SVGIG (reference sequence). The CDR3 contains 15 residues. The CDR3 nucleotides are TGTGCCTGGAGTGTACGGGTCAGGGAGTTAGGGGGAGCTTTCTTT. Its translation is CAWSVRVRELGGAFF.